The subject of this entry is one TCR beta chain. The data were obtained in a study of T cells in tuberculosis. The repertoire was sequenced with immunoSEQ multiplex PCR; TCRdb's copy has only in-frame clones and lacks some. The table shows approximately 28,000 clones, with more than 85% occurring only once. This CDR3 is built from 10 residues. CDR1 is DFQATT, CDR2 SNEGSKA, per germline (reference sequence). With V trimmed by 5 bases and J by 5 bases, 0 bases remained unmatched. The sequenced material came from PBMCs. The chain is built from TRBV20-1 and TRBJ2-7; 7 bases align to TRBD1. This receptor was taken from a donor aged 5-35 years with latent tuberculosis or without tuberculosis infection. The CDR3 sequence: CSAGQDEQYF. CDR3 coding DNA: TGCAGTGCTGGACAGGACGAGCAGTACTTC.